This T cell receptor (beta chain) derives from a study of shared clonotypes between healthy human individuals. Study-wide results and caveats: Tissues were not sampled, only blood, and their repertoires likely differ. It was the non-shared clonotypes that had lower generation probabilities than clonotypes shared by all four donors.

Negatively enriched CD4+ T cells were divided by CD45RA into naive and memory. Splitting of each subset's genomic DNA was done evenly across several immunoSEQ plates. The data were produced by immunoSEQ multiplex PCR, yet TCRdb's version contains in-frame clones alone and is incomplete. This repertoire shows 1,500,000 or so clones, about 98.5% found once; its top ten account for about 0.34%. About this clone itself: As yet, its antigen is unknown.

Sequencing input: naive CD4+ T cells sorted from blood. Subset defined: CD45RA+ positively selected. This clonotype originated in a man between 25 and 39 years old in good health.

CDR3 bases: TGTGCCAGCAGCTTGTTTCTAGTTGGGCCCTACGAGCAGTACTTC. Its translation: CASSLFLVGPYEQYF. The rearrangement uses TRBV5-6 and TRBJ2-7; unclear D gene. CDR3 length equals 15 residues. In germline, CDR1 is SGHDT, CDR2 YYEEEE. The V end lost 1 base, the J end lost 2 bases, and 13 bases lay between the germline ends.